This T cell receptor (beta chain) came from a study of radiotherapy plus CTLA-4 blockade in lung cancer listed by TCRdb under 2018. Describing the broader study: Among enrolled patients, approximately 17% had an objective response and roughly 33% reached disease control.

Receptor libraries were prepared by the immunoSEQ multiplex PCR assay. In its TCRdb copy, this immuneACCESS table keeps in-frame sequences only and misses some clones. Where compared with another copy, unresolved V genes explain less than half of these, and the others have no known cause. The sample table holds 85,000 to 100,000 clones, of which more than 75% were seen once. The ten largest account for about a sixth of the sample. This clone turned up a few times. There is no known antigen for this receptor. Base qualities were left out, and no much larger clone turns up one base away. In this study, focal radiation therapy paired with CTLA-4 blockade (ipilimumab) was tested in patients who had chemo-refractory metastatic non-small-cell lung cancer. The study at large found these results: Increased serum interferon-beta after radiation, together with early dynamic changes in blood T cell clones, were reported to be the strongest predictors of response. After treatment with radiotherapy and ipilimumab, TCR clones that came from tumors expanded in the peripheral blood.

The junction shows trimming of 1 base on V and 3 bases on J, and the gene matches do not reach 14 bases of it. Taken from the germline V gene, the CDR1 and CDR2 loops are MGHRA and YSYEKL. From cysteine to phenylalanine, the CDR3 is 18 amino acids long. Solely the CDR3 DNA is kept, with 54 bases framed from the first base. Source: peripheral blood, taken from a patient treated with radiotherapy plus ipilimumab. Here the chain combines TRBV4-1 and TRBJ2-7, and 8 junction bases match TRBD2. This receptor was obtained from a human donor with non-small cell lung cancer that progressed on radiotherapy plus ipilimumab. The DNA reads TGCGCCAGCAGCCAAGGAAGAGGTTGGGAGCGGGAGATCTACGAGCAGTACTTC. This encodes CASSQGRGWEREIYEQYF.